These 14 T cell receptor beta chains were all obtained from the same sample, sequenced in a study of CD8 T cells in Susac syndrome. The RNA, roughly 0.45 to 1 ug, was put through reverse transcription using random hexamers. TCRdb reprocessed the immunoSEQ multiplex PCR reads via MiXCR and lists one record per CDR3 protein. The sample carries 120,000 to 150,000 distinct CDR3 sequences, 94% recorded once. Material for sequencing was CD8+ T cells from PBMCs. All receptors come from a human donor in good health.

This clonotype was recorded only once. The chain joins TRBV3-1 to TRBJ2-3; 9 bases line up with TRBD2. Trimming cost V 1 base and J 5 bases; bases outside gene matches: 7. Germline lookup yields CDR1 LGHDT and CDR2 YNNKEL (reference sequence). This CDR3 spans 16 amino acids. The CDR3 spells CASSQVGGRAGDTQYF. The CDR3 nucleotides read TGTGCCAGCAGCCAAGTCGGCGGGAGGGCCGGAGATACGCAGTATTTT.

This chain uses TRBV6-2 or TRBV6-3 with TRBJ2-3; the D gene is possibly TRBD2 (5 bases). Per the germline V gene, CDR1 is MNHEY and CDR2 is SVGEGT. Trimming left V 1 base short and J 2 bases short, with 7 bases between. The CDR3 totals 14 residues. This CDR3 reads CASSYLASTDTQYF. In DNA, the CDR3 is TGTGCCAGCAGTTACTTAGCGTCCACAGATACGCAGTATTTT.

This sequence joins TRBV5-1 and TRBJ1-1; D is ambiguous. Germline loops: CDR1 SGHRS, CDR2 YFSETQ. V lost 0 bases and J lost 0, with 3 bases in between. The CDR3 has 13 amino acids. The CDR3 reads CASSLVLNTEAFF. In DNA, the CDR3 is TGCGCCAGCAGCTTGGTTTTGAACACTGAAGCTTTCTTT.

This chain connects TRBV5-1 to TRBJ2-2, with no clear D. Germline values: CDR1 SGHRS, CDR2 YFSETQ. The CDR3 is 14 residues long. The ends were cut back, 4 bases at V and 3 bases at J, with 10 bases in the middle. The CDR3: CASSDLTYTGELFF. In DNA, the CDR3 is TGCGCCAGCAGCGACCTAACTTACACCGGGGAGCTGTTTTTT.

The CDR3 DNA follows: TGTGCCAGCAGGATAACCCAGGGAAATCAGCCCCAGCATTTT. As protein: CASRITQGNQPQHF. This chain uses TRBV12-3 or TRBV12-4 with TRBJ1-5; maybe TRBD1 (5 bases). V was trimmed by 6 bases and J by 4 bases, leaving 13 bases between them. The CDR3 spans 14 residues.

This chain connects TRBV12-3 or TRBV12-4 to TRBJ2-3, with TRBD2 identical over 8 bases. The V gene end was trimmed by 5 bases and the J gene end by 3 bases; junction bases not matched to a gene: 7. The CDR3 is 15 residues long. The CDR3 sequence: CASSPPGGGTDTQYF. CDR3 DNA: TGTGCCAGCAGTCCGCCGGGAGGGGGGACAGATACGCAGTATTTT.

This chain joins TRBV6-6 and TRBJ2-1, with TRBD2 as a possible D gene (6 bases). Germline V gene lookup returns CDR1 MNHNY and CDR2 SVGAGI (reference sequence). The CDR3 totals 13 residues. The V and J ends lost 5 bases and 8 bases respectively, with 13 bases between them. The CDR3 DNA reads TGTGCCAGCAGTCGGAACTGGGGGGATGAGCAGTTCTTC. It is translated as CASSRNWGDEQFF.

This chain's CDR3 is CASSQGYREADTQYF. The CDR3 nucleotides read TGCGCCAGCAGCCAAGGTTACAGGGAGGCAGATACGCAGTATTTT. The chain has TRBV4-3 and TRBJ2-3; D might be TRBD1 or TRBD2, each matching 6 bases. The CDR3 covers 15 residues. Trimming took off 1 base at V and 4 bases at J, with 12 bases between the two ends. Germline CDR1 LGHNA, CDR2 YSLEER.

The chain uses TRBV15 and TRBJ2-5; D possibly corresponds to TRBD1 (5 bases). Germline V gene sequence: CDR1 LNHNV, CDR2 YYDKDF (reference sequence). V was pared by 0 bases and J by 2 bases, with 13 bases between. The CDR3 spans 16 residues. CDR3 bases: TGTGCCACCAGCAGAGATACAGGACGGCTGCAAGAGACCCAGTACTTC. Translating it yields CATSRDTGRLQETQYF.

The chain links TRBV28 to TRBJ2-7, with no clear D. V lost 3 bases and J lost 7, with 10 bases in between. Germline CDR1 MDHEN, CDR2 SYDVKM. CDR3 size: 12 residues. In nucleotides, the CDR3 is TGTGCCAGCAGTTTGCAATCTGGGGAGCAGTACTTC. Its protein is CASSLQSGEQYF.

This clonotype was recorded once. V and J are TRBV28 and TRBJ2-7; D gene uncertain. The CDR3 length is 13 residues. Germline CDR1 is MDHEN and CDR2 is SYDVKM. The V end lost 0 bases, the J end lost 0 bases, and 3 bases lay between the germline ends. CDR3 bases: TGTGCCAGCAGTTTATGGACCTCCTACGAGCAGTACTTC. Translating gives CASSLWTSYEQYF.

This clonotype was recorded once. V usage is TRBV9 and J usage is TRBJ2-3, with a possible D match to TRBD2 (7 bases). V was cut by 0 bases and J by 4 bases, with 15 bases left in between. Germline V lookup: CDR1 SGDLS, CDR2 YYNGEE. The CDR3 loop spans 16 amino acids. The CDR3 here is CASSVDGGGFPDTQYF. The CDR3 bases are TGTGCCAGCAGCGTAGATGGCGGGGGCTTTCCAGATACGCAGTATTTT.

The V and J genes are TRBV5-4 and TRBJ2-7; D gene uncertain. The germline V gene has CDR1 SGHNT and CDR2 YYREEE (reference sequence). Trimming shortened V by 4 bases and J by 6 bases, and 17 bases separated the two germline ends. This CDR3 is built from 14 residues. CDR3 nucleotides: TGTGCCAGCAGCCTGGCAGGAATCGTGGCCGAGCAGTACTTC. This codes for CASSLAGIVAEQYF.

The chain recombines TRBV6-2 or TRBV6-3 with TRBJ1-2; 7 positions match TRBD1. The germline V gene encodes CDR1 MNHEY and CDR2 SVGEGT. V was pared by 2 bases and J by 6 bases, with 9 bases of the junction left unmatched. This CDR3 contains 15 residues. The CDR3, as DNA: TGTGCCAGCAGTTACCTCCCGACAGGGAAAGATGGCTACACCTTC. Translation: CASSYLPTGKDGYTF.